This TCR beta chain comes out of a study of T-cell reconstitution after alpha-beta-depleted transplantation in children. Study-level findings and limits: After transplant, high TCRbeta diversity at day 60 in some patients arose from surviving recipient T cells and thymic progenitors.

This clonotype was recorded at least ten times. What it recognizes is unknown. The germline gives CDR1 MNHEY, CDR2 SVGEGT. Trimming removed 3 bases from V and 7 bases from J, with 6 bases in between. The CDR3 sequence is 11 residues long. Unique molecular identifiers were built into the TCRbeta library. In TCRdb, the PCR reads were re-called with MiXCR into one record per CDR3 protein. The profile shows more than 200,000 distinct CDR3 sequences, under 20% of them singletons. This specimen consisted of PBMCs, mostly from graft donor cells, obtained 360 days after TCRalphabeta/CD19-depleted stem cell transplant. V gene TRBV6-2 or TRBV6-3 combines with J gene TRBJ1-2; D call uncertain. The receptor comes from a male patient between 2 and 10 years old who had a stem cell transplant for acute lymphoblastic leukemia, so the T cells may come from the graft donor. Here the CDR3 reads CASSYPTGYTF. As DNA, the CDR3 is TGTGCCAGCAGTTATCCCACTGGCTACACCTTC.